This TCR beta chain was captured in a study of PD-L1 blockade in urothelial cancer. Across the whole study: Previous chemotherapy exposure amounted to 0 to 3 regimens for patients. Median T cell yield from blood was 110,000 to 150,000. Regarding the study as a whole: Pretreatment peripheral blood TCR clonality that fell below the median predicted better survival among the patients studied. Patients who had durable benefit saw their tumor-associated blood clones expand more at 3 weeks.

Germline values: CDR1 SGDLS, CDR2 YYNGEE. The CDR3 contains 15 residues. The V gene end was trimmed by 3 bases and the J gene end by 1 base; junction bases not matched to a gene: 4. With respect to this clone: Its antigen is still unknown.

Produced via immunoSEQ multiplex PCR; TCRdb's table is partial and in-frame only. The table shows more than 40,000 clones, with around 90% occurring only once. V gene TRBV9 combines with J gene TRBJ2-3, with 8 nucleotides matching TRBD2. The material was PBMCs, obtained around atezolizumab (anti-PD-L1) treatment. This sequence originates from a woman aged 60-75 years with urothelial cancer. Here the CDR3 reads CASSAGGPRTDTQYF. Written as DNA, the CDR3 is TGTGCCAGCAGCGCGGGAGGGCCTCGCACAGATACGCAGTATTTT.